This is a list of T cell receptor beta chains from one sample in a study of blood T cell repertoires in COVID-19. Sequencing used immunoSEQ multiplex PCR; TCRdb keeps in-frame clones, though not all of them. The sample consists of fewer than 150,000 clones, about 85% of them appearing once. Sequences were obtained from peripheral blood. These receptors were taken from a human donor in a cohort sampled during active COVID-19. Both conserved end residues are part of each CDR3. The D gene is left open where the match is weak. For some rows the clone size is stated as once, few or many, or as a class when expanded; others skip it.

clone_size j_call v_call d_call cdr3_aa cdr3_nt
NA TRBJ2-3 TRBV5-1 NA CASSYTDTQYF TGCGCCAGCAGCTACACGGATACGCAGTATTTT
NA TRBJ2-1 TRBV5-1 TRBD2 CASSLVLAGANYNEQFF TGCGCCAGCAGCTTGGTTCTAGCGGGGGCTAACTACAATGAGCAGTTCTTC
NA TRBJ1-2 TRBV7-2 TRBD1 CASSPTGTGSYGYTF TGTGCCAGCAGCCCAACCGGGACAGGGAGTTATGGCTACACCTTC
NA TRBJ2-4 TRBV5-6 TRBD1 CASSLGQGDPKNIQYF TGTGCCAGCAGCCTGGGACAGGGCGATCCCAAAAACATTCAGTACTTC
NA TRBJ1-1 TRBV15 TRBD1 CATSREEGTGPLTEAFF TGTGCCACCAGCAGAGAGGAAGGGACAGGCCCTCTCACTGAAGCTTTCTTT
NA TRBJ2-5 TRBV20-1 NA CSASRHGGGVETQYF TGCAGTGCTAGTCGCCATGGCGGAGGCGTGGAGACCCAGTACTTC
NA TRBJ2-1 TRBV9 NA CASSLSEDNEQFF TGTGCCAGCAGCCTCTCGGAGGACAATGAGCAGTTCTTC
NA TRBJ2-2 TRBV21-1 NA CARSGEGLNTGELFF TGTGCCAGATCAGGGGAAGGCTTGAACACCGGGGAGCTGTTTTTT
NA TRBJ2-1 TRBV3-1/TRBV3-2 NA CASSQGGPYNEQFF TGTGCCAGCAGCCAAGGAGGGCCCTACAATGAGCAGTTCTTC
NA TRBJ1-1 TRBV7-8 TRBD1 CASSLDVPGQGRAFF TGTGCCAGCAGCTTAGACGTCCCGGGACAGGGGAGAGCTTTCTTT
NA TRBJ2-1 TRBV30 NA CAWRIGVEQFF TGTGCCTGGAGGATCGGGGTTGAGCAGTTCTTC
once TRBJ2-4 TRBV7-2 TRBD1 CASSSGQENIQYF TGTGCCAGCAGCAGCGGACAGGAAAACATTCAGTACTTC
NA TRBJ1-1 TRBV29-1 NA CSVRAGLNTEAFF TGCAGCGTTCGGGCAGGGCTGAACACTGAAGCTTTCTTT
NA TRBJ2-1 TRBV18 TRBD2 CASSGVAGLPYNEQFF TGTGCCAGCTCAGGCGTAGCGGGGCTACCCTACAATGAGCAGTTCTTC
NA TRBJ1-3 TRBV29-1 TRBD1 CSVTGTVSGNTIYF TGCAGCGTGACCGGGACAGTCTCTGGAAACACCATATATTTT
NA TRBJ1-5 TRBV7-2 NA CASSLEGGGQPQHF TGTGCCAGCAGCTTGGAGGGAGGGGGACAGCCCCAGCATTTT
few TRBJ1-1 TRBV15 TRBD1 CATSTQRQGEAFF TGTGCCACCAGCACCCAACGACAGGGTGAAGCTTTCTTT
NA TRBJ1-4 TRBV5-1 NA CASSGGTVNEKLFF TGCGCCAGCAGCGGCGGGACCGTAAATGAAAAACTGTTTTTT
NA TRBJ2-2 TRBV15 TRBD2 CATSRGLGGTGELFF TGTGCCACCAGCAGGGGACTAGGGGGCACCGGGGAGCTGTTTTTT
NA TRBJ1-1 TRBV19 NA CASSIYRNTEAFF TGTGCCAGTAGTATTTACAGGAACACTGAAGCTTTCTTT
NA TRBJ1-3 TRBV4-3 NA CASSQVGGASSGNTIYF TGCGCCAGCAGCCAAGTAGGAGGCGCATCTTCTGGAAACACCATATATTTT
NA TRBJ1-5 TRBV12-2 NA CASRLGLRDRYSNQPQHF TGTGCAAGTCGCTTAGGGCTCCGGGACAGATATAGCAATCAGCCCCAGCATTTT
NA TRBJ1-5 TRBV7-2 NA CASSLAGGSNQPQHF TGTGCCAGCAGCTTAGCGGGGGGGAGCAATCAGCCCCAGCATTTT
few TRBJ1-5 TRBV19 NA CASTGFTYSNQPQHF TGTGCCAGTACTGGTTTCACCTATAGCAATCAGCCCCAGCATTTT
NA TRBJ2-5 TRBV29-1 TRBD1 CSGGQVQETQYF TGCAGCGGGGGACAGGTCCAAGAGACCCAGTACTTC
NA TRBJ2-1 TRBV7-8 TRBD2 CASSHSGRGYEQFF TGTGCCAGCAGCCATAGCGGGAGAGGCTATGAGCAGTTCTTC
NA TRBJ1-2 TRBV5-1 TRBD1 CASSPINGQGANYGYTF TGCGCCAGCAGCCCGATAAACGGACAGGGGGCTAACTATGGCTACACCTTC
NA TRBJ1-6 TRBV7-8 NA CASSLDGFNSPLHF TGTGCCAGCAGCTTAGATGGCTTTAATTCACCCCTCCACTTT
NA TRBJ2-5 TRBV29-1 NA CSFRGSYATQYF TGCAGCTTTAGGGGGAGCTACGCCACCCAGTACTTC
few TRBJ1-2 TRBV7-9 TRBD1 CASSLIQNRGDGYTF TGTGCCAGCAGCCTCATCCAAAACAGGGGAGATGGCTACACCTTC
NA TRBJ1-1 TRBV9 NA CASSVDGGNTEAFF TGTGCCAGCAGCGTAGACGGGGGTAACACTGAAGCTTTCTTT
NA TRBJ2-3 TRBV7-3 NA CASSRGSDTQYF TGTGCCAGCAGCCGAGGGTCCGATACGCAGTATTTT
NA TRBJ1-2 TRBV19 NA CASHTEYGYTF TGTGCCAGTCACACAGAATATGGCTACACCTTC
NA TRBJ1-1 TRBV7-2 NA CASSFRRLGTEAFF TGTGCCAGCAGCTTTCGGCGGTTGGGCACTGAAGCTTTCTTT
many TRBJ2-3 TRBV7-9 NA CASRAGPSITDTQYF TGTGCCAGCAGGGCGGGTCCGTCGATCACAGATACGCAGTATTTT
NA TRBJ2-1 TRBV5-4 TRBD2 CASSLGLAGVNEQFF TGTGCCAGCAGCCTGGGACTAGCGGGAGTCAATGAGCAGTTCTTC
NA TRBJ2-1 TRBV11-2 NA CASSLAGGNYNEQFF TGTGCCAGCAGCTTAGCAGGGGGGAACTACAATGAGCAGTTCTTC
NA TRBJ1-5 TRBV7-2 NA CASSLAGVGPSSNQPQHF TGTGCCAGCAGCTTAGCGGGAGTTGGGCCGTCTAGCAATCAGCCCCAGCATTTT
NA TRBJ1-1 TRBV19 NA CASSIDPRYNTEAFF TGTGCCAGTAGTATAGACCCCAGATATAACACTGAAGCTTTCTTT
NA TRBJ1-5 TRBV30 NA CAWSPRGSYQPQHF TGTGCCTGGAGTCCCCGGGGATCTTATCAGCCCCAGCATTTT